This entry features one TCR beta chain sequence. Antigen specificity is unknown. The CDR3 spans 15 residues. Germline V gene lookup returns CDR1 LGHNA and CDR2 YNFKEQ. Unmatched junction bases numbered 2, after V lost 2 bases and J lost 1 base. This record belongs to a study of T cell repertoires in cytomegalovirus infection. Looking at the study overall: From public TCR beta signatures came an indication of both CMV infection and matching HLA type.

One entry per CDR3 protein results from TCRdb running MiXCR on the reads. This sample carries roughly 920,000 distinct CDR3 sequences, roughly a third of them seen once, and the ten largest clones take under 15%. The TCR sequence derives from a human donor in good health (CMV status not recorded). Some clones in this sample may be carry-over from other donors' samples. V is TRBV4-2 and J is TRBJ2-5, with 9 bases that match TRBD2. Source: cultured CD8+ T cells from PBMCs, taken from culture after CMV antigen stimulation. The CDR3 spells CASSQRGGGQETQYF. For the CDR3, the DNA is TGTGCCAGCAGCCAACGCGGGGGGGGCCAAGAGACCCAGTACTTC.